Shown below are 7 T cell receptor beta chains from a single sample sequenced in a study of cytomegalovirus exposure and HLA in healthy donors. Some clones are missing from TCRdb's copy, which holds only in-frame ones; the method was immunoSEQ multiplex PCR. The table shows about 130,000 clones, with 85% to 95% occurring only once. Sequencing input: PBMCs. All receptors derive from a man in his late teens or twenties in good health and CMV-seropositive.

This clone was seen once. The chain is built from TRBV5-8 and TRBJ2-7, with 7 positions matching TRBD2. CDR1 is SGHTS and CDR2 is YDEGEE in the germline V gene. CDR3 size: 15 residues. The ends lost 4 bases at V and 1 base at J; junction bases unmatched: 8. CDR3: CASSLPLAWSYEQYF. For the CDR3, the DNA is TGTGCCAGCAGCCTGCCACTAGCGTGGTCCTACGAGCAGTACTTC.

Note on this clone: Other DNA variants within this sample encode the same CDR3. The rearrangement joins TRBV5-1 to TRBJ2-7; 9 nucleotides line up with TRBD1. Germline assignment: CDR1 SGHRS and CDR2 YFSETQ. Trimming removed 4 bases from V and 0 bases from J; junction bases left unmatched: 5. The length of the CDR3 is 15 residues. As DNA, the CDR3 is TGCGCCAGCAGCCTAGGACAGGGGTCCTCCTACGAGCAGTACTTC. This gives the protein CASSLGQGSSYEQYF.

The chain couples TRBV6-1 to TRBJ1-3; D gene uncertain. Germline-derived CDR1 and CDR2 are MNHNS and SASEGT. The CDR3 consists of 15 residues. The V and J ends lost 6 bases and 0 bases respectively, with 12 bases between them. CDR3 sequence reads: CASSVESYSGNTIYF. In DNA form, the CDR3 reads TGTGCCAGCAGCGTAGAGTCTTACTCTGGAAACACCATATATTTT.

V gene TRBV7-6 combines with J gene TRBJ2-5; D might be TRBD2 (5 bases). V lost 5 bases and J 1 base, leaving 8 bases between the germline ends. The germline V gene has CDR1 SGHVS and CDR2 FNYEAQ. The length of the CDR3 is 13 residues. The CDR3 here is CASSQDFQETQYF. CDR3 coding DNA: TGTGCCAGCAGCCAGGACTTCCAAGAGACCCAGTACTTC.

The gene calls are TRBV9 and TRBJ2-3; 9 bases are a match to TRBD1. V trimming: 4 bases; J trimming: 4 bases; junction bases outside the gene matches: 13. CDR3 length: 17 residues. Looked up from germline, CDR1 is SGDLS and CDR2 is YYNGEE. CDR3 protein: CASSLGTGPYYSDTQYF. CDR3 in DNA: TGTGCCAGCAGCCTAGGGACAGGGCCGTATTATTCAGATACGCAGTATTTT.

This clone was seen just once. The chain recombines TRBV25-1 with TRBJ1-2, with TRBD1 matching 7 bases. Trimming took 0 bases from V and 8 from J; bases not matched to a gene: 12. The CDR3 extends over 16 amino acids. From germline, CDR1 is MGHDK and CDR2 SYGVNS. CDR3 sequence reads: CASSEYIDTRGGGYTF. CDR3 sequence (DNA): TGTGCCAGCAGTGAATATATCGACACCAGAGGGGGCGGCTACACCTTC.

This sequence joins TRBV11-2 and TRBJ2-3; 7 bases agree with TRBD2. Germline V lookup: CDR1 SGHAT, CDR2 FQNNGV. The junction had 19 bases not matched to a gene; V was cut back by 5 bases and J by 5 bases. This CDR3 has 18 residues. The CDR3 is CASSERPSTRDYGDTQYF. As DNA, the CDR3 is TGTGCCAGCAGCGAGCGCCCCTCAACCCGGGACTACGGAGATACGCAGTATTTT. The whole variable domain, filled in from reference TRBV11-2 and TRBJ2-3, reads EAGVAQSPRYKIIEKRQSVAFWCNPISGHATLYWYQQILGQGPKLLIQFQNNGVVDDSQLPKDRFSAERLKGVDSTLKIQPAKLEDSAVYLCASSERPSTRDYGDTQYFGPGTRLTVL.